These 7 T cell receptor beta chains came from one sample sequenced in a study of blood T cells in healthy people across ages. With a J-beta primer mix and a sample-barcoded 5' primer, a second PCR ran about 7 to 12 cycles. TCRdb ran MiXCR on the 5' RACE reads and lists one entry per CDR3 protein. This sample has 1.5 million to 2 million distinct CDR3 sequences; about 30% occur once, and the top ten carry over 7%. The sequenced sample consisted of blood. These receptors were collected from a woman in her thirties in good health.

This chain connects TRBV20-1 to TRBJ1-4; 9 nucleotides line up with TRBD1. Germline-derived CDR1 and CDR2 are DFQATT and SNEGSKA (reference sequence). This CDR3 comprises 15 residues. V shed 6 bases, J shed 3 bases, and the junction held 8 bases outside the gene matches. The CDR3 protein is CSAKDRGRSNEKLFF. The CDR3 coding sequence is TGCAGTGCCAAGGACAGGGGACGTTCTAATGAAAAACTGTTTTTT.

This clonotype occurred a few times. The chain couples TRBV5-5 to TRBJ2-1; possibly TRBD1 for D (5 bases). Germline CDR1 and CDR2: SGHKS and YYEKEE (reference sequence). With 3 bases removed from V and 7 bases from J, the gap between germline ends came to 14 bases. CDR3 length: 14 residues. The CDR3 protein is CASSSVRVGNEQFF. In nucleotides, the CDR3 is TGTGCCAGCAGCTCAGTCAGGGTTGGGAATGAGCAGTTCTTC.

Points on this clonotype: This may be a read error: a much more frequent sequence differs by one nucleotide. J is TRBJ2-1 and V is TRBV9, with 7 bases identical to TRBD2. This CDR3 is built from 15 residues. With 3 bases clipped from V and 3 bases from J, the junction kept 6 bases outside the gene matches. Germline CDR1 reads SGDLS; CDR2 reads YYNGEE. CDR3 sequence reads: CASSGVVAGYNEQFF. CDR3 coding DNA: TGTGCCAGCAGCGGAGTGGTAGCGGGCTACAATGAGCAGTTCTTC.

For this clonotype: This may be a read error, as it is one base from a much larger clone. This chain connects TRBV11-2 to TRBJ2-1; D is unclear. This CDR3 spans 17 amino acids. The V end was cut by 1 base, the J end by 0 bases, with 13 bases between. Germline CDR1 reads SGHAT; CDR2 reads FQNNGV. CDR3 amino acids: CASSLAPAAYSYNEQFF. The CDR3 coding sequence is TGTGCCAGCAGCTTAGCCCCTGCAGCTTACTCCTACAATGAGCAGTTCTTC.

This clonotype was found a few times. The chain links TRBV7-9 to TRBJ1-5; TRBD1 might be the D (6 bases). Germline V gene sequence: CDR1 SEHNR, CDR2 FQNEAQ (reference sequence). The germline V and J ends were trimmed by 4 bases and 7 bases, with 17 bases remaining between them. The CDR3 extends over 15 amino acids. The chain's CDR3 is CASSSGGPREQPQHF. The CDR3 DNA follows: TGTGCCAGCAGCTCCGGGGGGCCTAGGGAACAGCCCCAGCATTTT.

This chain links TRBV7-9 with TRBJ1-5, with D uncertain. V shed 1 base and J shed 7 bases, with 8 bases lying between them. Germline lookup yields CDR1 SEHNR and CDR2 FQNEAQ (reference sequence). The CDR3 loop spans 13 amino acids. The DNA of the CDR3 is TGTGCCAGCAGCTTAGGGACGGAGCAGCCCCAGCATTTT. Translated: CASSLGTEQPQHF. The whole variable domain, remainder taken from reference TRBV7-9 and TRBJ1-5, is DTGVSQNPRHKITKRGQNVTFRCDPISEHNRLYWYRQTLGQGPEFLTYFQNEAQLEKSRLLSDRFSAERPKGSFSTLEIQRTEQGDSAMYLCASSLGTEQPQHFGDGTRLSIL.

This clonotype was seen more than once but under ten times. This chain connects TRBV29-1 to TRBJ1-1; possibly TRBD1 for D (5 bases). The CDR3 sequence is 12 residues long. Trimming removed 7 bases from V and 4 bases from J, with 13 bases in between. The germline V gene has CDR1 SQVTM and CDR2 ANQGSEA. CDR3 sequence (DNA): TGCAGCGGTACTTGGGGGTTCACTGAAGCTTTCTTT. Protein: CSGTWGFTEAFF. The full variable domain, completed using reference TRBV29-1 and TRBJ1-1, is SAVISQKPSRDICQRGTSLTIQCQVDSQVTMMFWYRQQPGQSLTLIATANQGSEATYESGFVIDKFPISRPNLTFSTLTVSNMSPEDSSIYLCSGTWGFTEAFFGQGTRLTVV.